This passage covers 31 T cell receptor beta chains from one sample sequenced in a study of Graves' ophthalmopathy and Graves' hyperthyroidism. RNA served as the template for amplifying TCR beta CDR3 regions. RT-PCR with HTBI primers came first, then second-round multiplex PCR. Using its own MiXCR run on the multiplex PCR reads, TCRdb lists one record per CDR3 protein. Among some 1.1 million distinct CDR3 sequences, 36% were seen once, and the ten largest hold over 8.5%. Sequencing used peripheral blood or thyroid tissue (not recorded which). These receptors all stem from an adult man with Graves' hyperthyroidism.

This clonotype was recorded a few times. The chain carries TRBV14 and TRBJ1-6; D not resolved. The CDR3 has 15 amino acids. Trimming took off 4 bases at V and 2 bases at J, with 9 bases between the two ends. CDR1 SGHDN and CDR2 FVKESK come from the germline V gene. DNA for the CDR3: TGTGCCAGCAGCCCGTTGGTTCCCTATAATTCACCCCTCCACTTT. It yields the protein CASSPLVPYNSPLHF. The whole variable domain, remainder taken from reference TRBV14 and TRBJ1-6, is EAGVTQFPSHSVIEKGQTVTLRCDPISGHDNLYWYRRVMGKEIKFLLHFVKESKQDESGMPNNRFLAERTGGTYSTLKVQPAELEDSGVYFCASSPLVPYNSPLHFGNGTRLTVT.

Details on this clonotype: This could be a read error, since a much larger clone is one nucleotide away. The gene calls are TRBV5-1 and TRBJ1-2, with TRBD1 identical over 7 bases. The CDR3 consists of 13 residues. Per the germline V gene, CDR1 is SGHRS and CDR2 is YFSETQ. This CDR3 reads CASSQVGGGGYSF. The DNA for the CDR3 is TGCGCCAGCAGCCAAGTAGGGGGCGGAGGCTACAGCTTC.

This clonotype was observed a few times. This chain links TRBV12-3 or TRBV12-4 with TRBJ1-2; D is ambiguous. Trimming took 0 bases from V and 4 from J, leaving 12 bases between them. The CDR3 covers 15 residues. This chain's CDR3 is CASSLAFDGRYGYTF. DNA for the CDR3: TGTGCCAGCAGTTTAGCATTTGACGGACGCTATGGCTACACCTTC.

The V gene is TRBV10-3, the J gene TRBJ1-5; 7 positions agree with TRBD1. J gave up 6 bases and V 10 bases, and 6 bases lay outside the gene matches. Germline loops: CDR1 ENHRY, CDR2 SYGVKD. This CDR3 spans 12 amino acids. CDR3 nucleotides: TGTGCCAACAGACAGGGCCGTCAGCCCCAGCATTTT. Amino acids: CANRQGRQPQHF.

The chain carries TRBV19 and TRBJ1-4; D gene uncertain. Germline V lookup: CDR1 LNHDA, CDR2 SQIVND (reference sequence). The ends were cut back, 3 bases at V and 13 bases at J, with 21 bases in the middle. The CDR3 runs 15 residues. The CDR3 bases are TGTGCCAGTAGTATGCGGACTTCTCAGACGCCCCCACTGTTTTTT. It encodes CASSMRTSQTPPLFF.

This clonotype was observed many times. The chain joins TRBV20-1 to TRBJ2-5; D is ambiguous. The germline V gene has CDR1 DFQATT and CDR2 SNEGSKA (reference sequence). V shed 3 bases and J shed 2 bases, with 13 bases lying between them. The CDR3 has 14 residues. The CDR3 DNA follows: TGCAGTGCTAGGGACGGAGAAGCGCAAGAGACCCAGTACTTC. It yields the protein CSARDGEAQETQYF.

V usage is TRBV5-6 and J usage is TRBJ2-5, with 8 bases aligning to TRBD2. The J call may be mistaken, given a closer DNA end match to TRBJ2-1. Germline loops: CDR1 SGHDT, CDR2 YYEEEE. CDR3 length equals 14 residues. Here the CDR3 reads CASSVGTSSSEQFF. CDR3 DNA sequence: TGTGCCAGCAGCGTTGGGACTAGTTCTTCTGAGCAGTTCTTC.

A few counts support this clonotype. The chain employs TRBV6-4 and TRBJ1-1; no firm D call. V was clipped by 4 bases and J by 3 bases, with 9 bases between them. Germline CDR1 and CDR2: MRHNA and SNTAGT. There are 13 residues in the CDR3. CDR3 residues: CASSAERDTEAFF. The CDR3 DNA is TGTGCCAGCAGTGCCGAACGGGACACTGAAGCTTTCTTT.

The chain combines TRBV6-6 with TRBJ1-4, with D perhaps matching TRBD1 (5 bases). There are 14 residues in the CDR3. Per germline, CDR1 MNHNY and CDR2 SVGAGI (reference sequence). Trimming took off 8 bases at V and 8 bases at J, with 18 bases between the two ends. In DNA form, the CDR3 reads TGTGCCAGCTCGGAGACAGACAGTTGGGAAAAACTGTTTTTT. It yields the protein CASSETDSWEKLFF.

V and J are TRBV19 and TRBJ1-5; the match to TRBD1 covers 9 bases. Germline V gives CDR1 LNHDA, CDR2 SQIVND (reference sequence). V was pared by 7 bases and J by 1 base, with 5 bases of the junction left unmatched. CDR3 size: 15 residues. Here the CDR3 DNA reads TGTGCCAGTATCACAGGGGGCGCGAGCAATCAGCCCCAGCATTTT. This translates into CASITGGASNQPQHF.

This chain joins TRBV29-1 and TRBJ1-1; TRBD1 matches 9 bases. The V segment lost 4 bases and the J segment 4 bases; nucleotides outside the gene matches: 7. The CDR3 spans 14 residues. Germline values: CDR1 SQVTM, CDR2 ANQGSEA. CDR3 coding DNA: TGCAGCGTTGTTACAGGGGGCGCAGGCACTGAAGCTTTCTTT. Translating gives CSVVTGGAGTEAFF.

This clonotype was recorded at least ten times. CDR3 coding DNA: TGCAGTGCTAGAGATTGGAGGGAAGGCTATAATTCACCCCTCCACTTT. It translates to CSARDWREGYNSPLHF. V usage is TRBV20-1 and J usage is TRBJ1-6; no reliable D call. V was trimmed by 0 bases and J by 3 bases, leaving 12 bases between them. The V gene's germline CDR1 is DFQATT and CDR2 SNEGSKA (reference sequence). The CDR3 is 16 residues long.

The chain employs TRBV4-3 and TRBJ1-1; D might be TRBD1 (6 bases). Germline V lookup: CDR1 LGHNA, CDR2 YSLEER. The CDR3 is made up of 16 amino acids. V lost 1 base, J lost 1 base, and 13 bases lay in between. The CDR3 DNA reads TGCGCCAGCAGCCAAGGTCACGGGGGGCGGAACACTGAAGCTTTCTTT. It encodes CASSQGHGGRNTEAFF.

This clonotype appeared a few times. The rearrangement links TRBV4-3 to TRBJ1-2; a weak D match, TRBD1 (6 bases). CDR3 size: 16 residues. V lost 0 bases to trimming and J lost 5 bases, with 16 bases between them. The V gene's germline CDR1 is LGHNA and CDR2 YSLEER. The CDR3, as DNA: TGCGCCAGCAGCCAAGAAGGGAGGGGAAGGGGGTATGGCTACACCTTC. It specifies CASSQEGRGRGYGYTF.

A few counts support this clonotype. J is TRBJ2-5 and V is TRBV6-1; maybe TRBD1 (6 bases). CDR1 and CDR2 from the germline V gene are MNHNS and SASEGT. The CDR3 consists of 15 residues. The V end was cut by 5 bases, the J end by 7 bases, with 20 bases between. The chain's CDR3 is CASSYSNRASVTQYF. The CDR3 DNA is TGTGCCAGCAGTTACTCGAACAGGGCAAGTGTGACCCAGTACTTC.

The chain has TRBV5-8 and TRBJ2-7, with D perhaps given as TRBD1 or TRBD2 (5 bases each). V lost 4 bases, J lost 2 bases, and 16 bases lay in between. CDR3 length: 15 amino acids. Germline assignment: CDR1 SGHTS and CDR2 YDEGEE. The CDR3 sequence: CASSVAGTDAYEQYF. CDR3 in DNA: TGTGCCAGCAGCGTGGCCGGGACGGATGCCTACGAGCAGTACTTC.

This chain links TRBV6-2 or TRBV6-3 with TRBJ2-7; TRBD1 or TRBD2 may be the D gene (5 bases each). The CDR3 length is 11 residues. Germline V gives CDR1 MNHEY, CDR2 SVGEGT. V lost 6 bases, J lost 8 bases, and 11 bases lay in between. The CDR3 DNA follows: TGTGCCAGCAGCTACCCGGGACAGCAGTACTTC. Its protein is CASSYPGQQYF.

This chain links TRBV18 with TRBJ2-7, with 10 bases identical to TRBD1. The CDR3 is 15 amino acids. Trimming took 2 bases from V and 4 from J; bases not matched to a gene: 5. Germline loops: CDR1 KGHSH, CDR2 LQKENI. The CDR3 loop reads CASSPGGQGLYEQYF. In DNA form, the CDR3 reads TGTGCCAGCTCACCAGGGGGACAGGGGCTTTACGAGCAGTACTTC.

This clonotype was picked up a small number of times. The J gene is TRBJ2-6, the V gene TRBV4-2; maybe TRBD2 (5 bases). The CDR3 sequence is 17 residues long. V lost 4 bases and J lost 0, with 13 bases in between. Germline CDR1 LGHNA, CDR2 YNFKEQ. CDR3 coding DNA: TGTGCCAGCAGCCGACCTTACCGGGACTCTGGGGCCAACGTCCTGACTTTC. Amino acids: CASSRPYRDSGANVLTF.

This clonotype occurred a few times. The J gene is TRBJ1-3, the V gene TRBV12-3 or TRBV12-4; no reliable D call. The CDR3 is 15 residues long. With 7 bases removed from V and 6 bases from J, the gap between germline ends came to 19 bases. CDR3 residues: CASIPLPGFENTIYF. The CDR3 DNA sequence: TGTGCCAGCATTCCTCTGCCGGGGTTTGAAAACACCATATATTTT.

V is TRBV25-1 and J is TRBJ2-5; TRBD2 agrees at 8 bases. Matching the DNA end better, TRBJ2-7 makes the J call doubtful. Looked up from germline, CDR1 is MGHDK and CDR2 is SYGVNS. This CDR3 contains 16 residues. The CDR3 nucleotides read TGTGCCAGCAGTGACAGGGCTAGCGGGTACGGCAACGAGCAGTACTTC. Its protein product is CASSDRASGYGNEQYF.

This clonotype appeared many times. V usage is TRBV14 and J usage is TRBJ2-7; 10 nucleotides line up with TRBD2. Germline CDR1 reads SGHDN; CDR2 reads FVKESK. The CDR3 sequence is 15 residues long. V was clipped by 2 bases and J by 4 bases; unmatched bases: 5. The CDR3 nucleotides read TGTGCCAGCAGCCAATTGGCTAGCGGGAGTTACGAGCAGTACTTC. Residues: CASSQLASGSYEQYF.

This clonotype was recorded a few times. This sequence joins TRBV20-1 and TRBJ1-4, with D hard to call. The V end lost 1 base, the J end lost 8 bases, and 8 bases lay between the germline ends. The CDR3 sequence is 12 residues long. CDR1 and CDR2 (germline): DFQATT, SNEGSKA (reference sequence). Here the CDR3 DNA reads TGCAGTGCTAGAGTTATTTTAGAAAAACTGTTTTTT. Protein product: CSARVILEKLFF.

At least ten counts were recorded for this clonotype. The chain employs TRBV7-2 and TRBJ2-5; weak D call: TRBD2 (6 bases). Germline CDR1 SGHTA, CDR2 FQGNSA. The CDR3 runs to 15 residues. V lost 1 base, J lost 2 bases, and 11 bases lay in between. The CDR3 bases are TGTGCCAGCAGCTTAGTTGGGGGAGGTCAAGAGACCCAGTACTTC. The encoded protein is CASSLVGGGQETQYF.

This clonotype has ten or more counts. V and J are TRBV29-1 and TRBJ2-5; D unresolved. The V end lost 4 bases, the J end lost 1 base, and 4 bases lay between the germline ends. The CDR3 is 11 residues long. Germline V gene lookup returns CDR1 SQVTM and CDR2 ANQGSEA. The CDR3, as DNA: TGCAGCGTTGTACTCCAAGAGACCCAGTACTTC. It encodes CSVVLQETQYF.

This clonotype was counted ten times or more. The chain recombines TRBV7-9 with TRBJ1-1, with D possibly being TRBD1 (6 bases). V gave up 4 bases and J gave up 5 bases, with 11 bases separating them. CDR3 length: 13 amino acids. Germline loops: CDR1 SEHNR, CDR2 FQNEAQ (reference sequence). In nucleotides, the CDR3 is TGTGCCAGCAGCTCGCAGGGGAGGACTGAAGCTTTCTTT. Amino acids: CASSSQGRTEAFF.

The chain uses TRBV2 and TRBJ1-2; tentatively, D is TRBD1 (5 bases). Between the trimmed V and J ends, which lost 2 bases and 8 bases, there was a span of 9 bases. From germline, CDR1 is SNHLY and CDR2 FYNNEI. The length of the CDR3 is 12 residues. CDR3: CASSEWKGGYTF. In DNA, the CDR3 is TGTGCCAGCAGTGAATGGAAGGGGGGCTACACCTTC.

V is TRBV7-8 and J is TRBJ1-5, with D possibly TRBD1 on 5 matching bases. CDR1 is SGHVS, CDR2 FQNEAQ, per germline. The CDR3 is made up of 15 amino acids. V lost 5 bases and J 4 bases, leaving 15 bases between the germline ends. The CDR3 here is CASSHRGVGNQPQHF. DNA of the CDR3: TGTGCCAGCAGCCACCGGGGCGTCGGTAATCAGCCCCAGCATTTT.

The rearrangement joins TRBV5-4 to TRBJ2-5, with a possible D match to TRBD1 (6 bases). The germline V and J ends were trimmed by 3 bases and 4 bases, with 19 bases remaining between them. Per germline, CDR1 SGHNT and CDR2 YYREEE (reference sequence). The CDR3 has 16 residues. CDR3 in DNA: TGTGCCAGCAGCTCCGGCCCAGCCAGGGGTGGAGAGACCCAGTACTTC. This translates into CASSSGPARGGETQYF.

This clonotype has a count of ten or more. The chain recombines TRBV20-1 with TRBJ1-5; D is unclear. V was shortened by 3 bases and J by 0 bases, with 12 bases between the two germline ends. This CDR3 region has 15 residues. The germline V gene encodes CDR1 DFQATT and CDR2 SNEGSKA (reference sequence). In DNA form, the CDR3 reads TGCAGTGCTAGTATGCGGGGAATTAGCAATCAGCCCCAGCATTTT. This gives the protein CSASMRGISNQPQHF.

This clonotype was picked up a small number of times. V is TRBV9 and J is TRBJ2-7; D tentatively fits TRBD1 or TRBD2 (6 bases each). CDR1 is SGDLS and CDR2 is YYNGEE in the germline V gene. The V and J ends lost 0 bases and 1 base respectively, with 11 bases between them. This CDR3 contains 15 residues. In DNA, the CDR3 is TGTGCCAGCAGCGTAGGGGGGGCGCCTTCCTACGAGCAGTACTTC. Encoded protein: CASSVGGAPSYEQYF.